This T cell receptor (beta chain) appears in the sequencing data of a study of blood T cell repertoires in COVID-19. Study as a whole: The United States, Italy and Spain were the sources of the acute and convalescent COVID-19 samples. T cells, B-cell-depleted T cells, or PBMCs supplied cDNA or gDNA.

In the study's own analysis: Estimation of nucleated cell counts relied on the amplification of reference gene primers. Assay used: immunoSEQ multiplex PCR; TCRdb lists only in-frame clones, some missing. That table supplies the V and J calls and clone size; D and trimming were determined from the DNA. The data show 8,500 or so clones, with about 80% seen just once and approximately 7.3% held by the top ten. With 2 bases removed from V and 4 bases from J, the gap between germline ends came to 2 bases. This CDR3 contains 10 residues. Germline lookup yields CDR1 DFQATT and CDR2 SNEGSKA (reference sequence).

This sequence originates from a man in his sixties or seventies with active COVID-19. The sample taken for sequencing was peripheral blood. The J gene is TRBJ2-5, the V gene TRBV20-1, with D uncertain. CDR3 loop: CSARRETQYF. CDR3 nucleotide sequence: TGCAGTGCTAGACGAGAGACCCAGTACTTC.